This T cell receptor (beta chain) came from a study of Ad26.COV2.S vaccination and SARS-CoV-2 variants. Profiled with immunoSEQ multiplex PCR; TCRdb holds only in-frame clones, not every one. This sample yields fewer than 300,000 clones, of which 87% are seen a single time; over 2.5% belongs to the top ten. Regarding treatment: around 19 received Ad26.COV2.S at low or high dose, single or two shots; 5 received placebo; per-sample allocation not given. Sampling was done on day 63 after the first vaccine or placebo injection. An 18-55-year-old adult in Boston served as donor. Deletions cut 1 base from V and 0 bases from J, with 6 bases between. CDR1 is SGHDN and CDR2 is FVKESK in the germline V gene. The CDR3 has 14 amino acids.

This material consisted of peripheral blood, taken in a trial of Ad26.COV2.S vaccine versus placebo. The gene calls are TRBV14 and TRBJ1-1; no clear D. This clonotype was sampled from a person between 18 and 59 years old who received the Ad26.COV2.S COVID-19 vaccine or a placebo. The CDR3 DNA reads as TGTGCCAGCAGCCAAGCTTTAGTGAACACTGAAGCTTTCTTT. Protein sequence: CASSQALVNTEAFF.